This TCR beta chain came from a study of T cells expressing NK-cell markers. Study background: Seropositivity for HCMV was found in seven of the eight sequenced donors, with one seronegative.

Synthesis of TCR beta cDNA relied on 5'RACE template switching carrying UMIs. Reprocessing the 5' RACE reads, TCRdb reports a single entry for every CDR3 protein and omits DNA. The sample includes 450,000 to 600,000 distinct CDR3 sequences. Germline lookup yields CDR1 LGHNA and CDR2 YSLEER. CDR3 length: 15 residues. Concerning this clonotype: Its antigen is not known.

Study results and limitations: Researchers report these clonotypes also headed the CD3+CD56-NKG2C+ fraction in a few donors. About six donors carried dominant NKG2C+ clonotypes that made up roughly 1.0-7.0% of their CD8+ T cells.

The sample taken for sequencing was blood T cells: a sorted CD56 or NKG2C T cell subset, CD4+ or CD8+ T cells, or bulk PBMC T cells (not recorded which). The V gene is TRBV4-3, the J gene TRBJ1-6. This TCR derives from a man aged 18 to 30 in good health. The CDR3 loop is CASSQDILDNSPLHF.